This T cell receptor (beta chain) is from a study of Graves' ophthalmopathy and Graves' hyperthyroidism. The germline V gene encodes CDR1 SGHTA and CDR2 FQGNSA. The CDR3 extends over 16 amino acids. Between the trimmed V and J ends, which lost 1 base and 2 bases, there was a span of 11 bases. Using RNA transcripts, the TCR beta CDR3 regions were amplified. RT-PCR with HTBI primers came first, then second-round multiplex PCR. TCRdb itself ran the multiplex PCR reads through MiXCR, one entry per CDR3 protein. The repertoire holds roughly 1.1 million distinct CDR3 sequences, with roughly two fifths as singletons. This clonotype was counted at least ten times.

V is TRBV7-2 and J is TRBJ1-4; D is ambiguous. The sequenced sample consisted of peripheral blood or thyroid tissue (not recorded which). The receptor's source is an adult man with Graves' hyperthyroidism. The CDR3 loop is CASSLDRGVTNEKLFF. The CDR3 region has the DNA TGTGCCAGCAGCTTAGACCGGGGTGTGACTAATGAAAAACTGTTTTTT.